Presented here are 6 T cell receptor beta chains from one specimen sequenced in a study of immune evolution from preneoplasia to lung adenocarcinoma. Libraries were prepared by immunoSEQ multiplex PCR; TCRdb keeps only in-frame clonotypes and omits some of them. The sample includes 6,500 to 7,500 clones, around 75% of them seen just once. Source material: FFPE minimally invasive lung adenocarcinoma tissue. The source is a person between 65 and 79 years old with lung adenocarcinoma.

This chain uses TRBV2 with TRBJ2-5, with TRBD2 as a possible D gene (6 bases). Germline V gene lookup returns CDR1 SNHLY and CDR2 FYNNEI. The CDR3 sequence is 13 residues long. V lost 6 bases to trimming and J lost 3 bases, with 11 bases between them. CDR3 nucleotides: TGTGCCAGCAGACGGGACTCGAAAGAGACCCAGTACTTC. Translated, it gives CASRRDSKETQYF.

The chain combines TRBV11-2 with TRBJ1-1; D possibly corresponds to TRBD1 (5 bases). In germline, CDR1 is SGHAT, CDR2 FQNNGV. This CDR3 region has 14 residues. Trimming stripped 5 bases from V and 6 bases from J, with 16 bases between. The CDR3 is CASSPAGIGSEAFF. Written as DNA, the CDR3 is TGTGCCAGCAGCCCCGCAGGGATAGGGTCTGAAGCTTTCTTT.

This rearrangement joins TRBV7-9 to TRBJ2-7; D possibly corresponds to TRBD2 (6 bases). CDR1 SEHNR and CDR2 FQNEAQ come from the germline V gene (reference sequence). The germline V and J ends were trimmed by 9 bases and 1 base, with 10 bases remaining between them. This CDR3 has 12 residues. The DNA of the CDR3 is TGTGCCAGACTAGCCCATTCCTACGAGCAGTACTTC. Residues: CARLAHSYEQYF.

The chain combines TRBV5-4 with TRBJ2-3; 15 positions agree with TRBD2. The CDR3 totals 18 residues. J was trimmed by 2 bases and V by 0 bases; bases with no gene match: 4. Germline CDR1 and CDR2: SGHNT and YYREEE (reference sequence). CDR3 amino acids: CASSLGTSGRASTDTQYF. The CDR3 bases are TGTGCCAGCAGCTTGGGGACTAGCGGGAGGGCATCCACAGATACGCAGTATTTT.

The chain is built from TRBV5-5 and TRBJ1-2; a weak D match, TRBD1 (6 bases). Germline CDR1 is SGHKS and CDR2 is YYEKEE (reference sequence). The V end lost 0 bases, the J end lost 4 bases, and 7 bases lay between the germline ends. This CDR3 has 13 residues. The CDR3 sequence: CASSLDRAYGYTF. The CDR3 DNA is TGTGCCAGCAGCTTGGACAGGGCCTATGGCTACACCTTC. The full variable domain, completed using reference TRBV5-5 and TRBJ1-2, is DAGVTQSPTHLIKTRGQQVTLRCSPISGHKSVSWYQQVLGQGPQFIFQYYEKEERGRGNFPDRFSARQFPNYSSELNVNALLLGDSALYLCASSLDRAYGYTFGSGTRLTVV.

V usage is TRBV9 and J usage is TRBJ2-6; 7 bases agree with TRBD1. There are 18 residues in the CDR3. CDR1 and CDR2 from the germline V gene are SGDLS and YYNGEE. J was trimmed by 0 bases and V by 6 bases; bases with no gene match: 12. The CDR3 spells CASTPWGQTSSGANVLTF. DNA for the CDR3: TGTGCCAGCACCCCCTGGGGACAGACAAGCTCTGGGGCCAACGTCCTGACTTTC.